This T cell receptor beta chain was retrieved from a study of cytomegalovirus exposure and HLA in healthy donors. Study context: Early on, a data release was issued that held some 91 million unique TCRs from HLA-typed donors.

Concerning this clone: The antigen is undetermined.

PCR amplification relied on 60 Vbeta primers (plus 13 Jbeta primers). The data were produced by immunoSEQ multiplex PCR, yet TCRdb's version contains in-frame clones alone and is incomplete. The sample holds some 150,000 clones, around four fifths seen once. Notes on the study in general: Reports indicated that the classifier achieved high specificity and sensitivity in diagnosing cytomegalovirus status. According to an earlier analysis, most TCR beta V segments yielded productive rearrangements about 87% or about 30% of the time. In a later analysis, compared with equally common non-associated chains, HLA-associated beta chains were more expanded.

Trimming removed 5 bases from V and 7 bases from J, with 12 bases in between. Germline V gene data show CDR1 as MNHNS and CDR2 as SASEGT. The CDR3 runs 13 residues. The chain has TRBV6-1 and TRBJ1-5; D may be TRBD1 (6 bases). The clonotype originates from a male donor in good health and CMV-seronegative. The specimen sequenced was PBMCs. The CDR3 nucleotides are TGTGCCAGCAGTAAGCAACAGGGCCAGCCCCAGCATTTT. It yields the protein CASSKQQGQPQHF.